A selection of T cell receptor beta chains follows, all from one sample in a study of T-cell memory formation after mild COVID-19. TCRdb used MiXCR to reprocess the 5' RACE reads, holding one entry per CDR3 protein. The profile shows around 420,000 distinct CDR3 sequences, less than 25% of them singletons. Sequenced: PBMCs or a T cell subset sorted from them (not recorded which). These receptors were taken from an adult woman who had mild COVID-19 (a few samples of this study predate the infection). Cell type and time point are not known. Each CDR3 is given with its conserved first and last residue. A D gene is named only where the DNA matches it firmly. Size values are once, few and many counts, or a class for expanded clones, and some rows have none.

V: TRBV15
D: .
size: .
J: TRBJ1-5
CDR3: CATSRDRSTQPQHF
DNA: TGTGCCACCAGCAGAGATCGGTCCACCCAGCCCCAGCATTTT

V: TRBV9
D: .
size: .
J: TRBJ1-1
CDR3: CASSVDRTNTEAFF
DNA: TGTGCCAGCAGCGTGGACAGAACGAACACTGAAGCTTTCTTT

V: TRBV28
D: .
size: .
J: TRBJ2-2
CDR3: CASSSRGEGTGELFF
DNA: TGTGCCAGCAGTTCCCGGGGAGAGGGCACCGGGGAGCTGTTTTTT

V: TRBV7-2
D: .
size: few
J: TRBJ2-1
CDR3: CASSPRRTYNEQFF
DNA: TGTGCCAGCAGCCCCAGGCGGACTTACAATGAGCAGTTCTTC

V: TRBV5-6
D: .
size: .
J: TRBJ1-1
CDR3: CASSTHDREAFF
DNA: TGTGCCAGCAGCACCCACGACAGGGAAGCTTTCTTT

V: TRBV28
D: TRBD2
size: .
J: TRBJ2-3
CDR3: CASSLSPSKREGTDTQYF
DNA: TGTGCCAGCAGTTTATCCCCTTCAAAGCGGGAGGGTACAGATACGCAGTATTTT

V: TRBV6-1
D: TRBD1
size: few
J: TRBJ1-1
CDR3: CASSEGQGVNTEAFF
DNA: TGTGCCAGCAGTGAAGGACAGGGCGTGAACACTGAAGCTTTCTTT

V: TRBV27
D: TRBD1
size: .
J: TRBJ1-1
CDR3: CASSRQGAWKGNTEAFF
DNA: TGTGCCAGCAGCCGACAGGGGGCATGGAAGGGAAACACTGAAGCTTTCTTT

V: TRBV12-3/TRBV12-4
D: TRBD1
size: .
J: TRBJ1-1
CDR3: CASRISGTGNTEAFF
DNA: TGTGCCAGCAGAATATCCGGGACAGGGAACACTGAAGCTTTCTTT

V: TRBV7-6
D: .
size: few
J: TRBJ1-4
CDR3: CASSLAAPSFGEKLFF
DNA: TGTGCCAGCAGCTTAGCGGCGCCCTCCTTCGGGGAAAAACTGTTTTTT

V: TRBV9
D: TRBD2
size: few
J: TRBJ2-7
CDR3: CASSVGRGDEQYF
DNA: TGTGCCAGCAGCGTAGGGCGGGGGGACGAGCAGTACTTC

V: TRBV15
D: .
size: .
J: TRBJ1-2
CDR3: CATSRDLGARAHTGYTF
DNA: TGTGCCACCAGCAGAGATCTAGGGGCGCGGGCCCATACTGGCTACACCTTC

V: TRBV5-1
D: .
size: .
J: TRBJ2-5
CDR3: CASTGEGPPGTQYF
DNA: TGCGCCAGCACAGGAGAGGGACCCCCGGGGACCCAGTACTTC

V: TRBV24-1
D: TRBD2
size: few
J: TRBJ2-1
CDR3: CATSVPGGDYEQFF
DNA: TGTGCCACCAGTGTGCCGGGAGGGGACTATGAGCAGTTCTTC

V: TRBV5-1
D: .
size: .
J: TRBJ2-7
CDR3: CASSEGPSSYEQYF
DNA: TGCGCCAGCAGCGAGGGGCCAAGCTCCTACGAGCAGTACTTC

V: TRBV7-9
D: TRBD1
size: .
J: TRBJ1-4
CDR3: CASRGQGKEKLFF
DNA: TGTGCCAGCAGGGGACAGGGAAAGGAAAAACTGTTTTTT

V: TRBV15
D: .
size: .
J: TRBJ2-1
CDR3: CATSRARQNEQFF
DNA: TGTGCCACCAGCAGAGCGAGGCAAAATGAGCAGTTCTTC

V: TRBV5-6
D: TRBD1
size: .
J: TRBJ2-3
CDR3: CASSRWTGGFTDTQYF
DNA: TGTGCCAGCAGCAGATGGACAGGGGGCTTCACAGATACGCAGTATTTT

V: TRBV7-2
D: .
size: .
J: TRBJ2-2
CDR3: CASTRQVTGELFF
DNA: TGTGCCAGCACCCGACAGGTCACCGGGGAGCTGTTTTTT

V: TRBV5-5
D: .
size: few
J: TRBJ2-3
CDR3: CASRPPEAVDTQYF
DNA: TGTGCCAGCAGGCCCCCTGAAGCCGTAGATACGCAGTATTTT

V: TRBV5-1
D: .
size: few
J: TRBJ2-7
CDR3: CASSLAGEAYEQYF
DNA: TGTGCCAGCAGCCTGGCAGGTGAGGCCTACGAGCAGTACTTC

V: TRBV6-6
D: .
size: few
J: TRBJ2-1
CDR3: CASSPDSSNEQFF
DNA: TGTGCCAGCAGTCCCGACAGTTCCAATGAGCAGTTCTTC

V: TRBV10-3
D: TRBD1
size: .
J: TRBJ2-3
CDR3: CALRQGSLEDTQYF
DNA: TGTGCCCTCAGACAGGGGTCCTTGGAGGATACGCAGTATTTT

V: TRBV2
D: .
size: few
J: TRBJ1-5
CDR3: CASSEHWGAESNQPQHF
DNA: TGTGCCAGCAGTGAACATTGGGGCGCGGAGTCTAATCAGCCCCAGCATTTT

V: TRBV12-5
D: .
size: .
J: TRBJ1-2
CDR3: CASGLGQVGAGGYTF
DNA: TGTGCTAGTGGTTTGGGACAAGTAGGGGCGGGAGGCTACACCTTC

V: TRBV13
D: TRBD2
size: once
J: TRBJ2-4
CDR3: CASSSTGEGVWNIQYF
DNA: TGTGCCAGCAGTTCGACCGGGGAGGGCGTTTGGAACATTCAGTACTTC

V: TRBV7-9
D: .
size: .
J: TRBJ2-1
CDR3: CASSPSGGGPYNEQFF
DNA: TGTGCCAGCAGCCCTAGCGGAGGGGGTCCCTACAATGAGCAGTTCTTC

V: TRBV7-9
D: TRBD1
size: once
J: TRBJ1-2
CDR3: CASSPTGQSNYGYTF
DNA: TGTGCCAGCAGCCCGACGGGACAGAGTAACTATGGCTACACCTTC

V: TRBV6-5
D: .
size: few
J: TRBJ1-5
CDR3: CASSQGSRSNQPQHF
DNA: TGTGCCAGCAGCCAGGGATCTCGTAGCAATCAGCCCCAGCATTTT

V: TRBV6-5
D: .
size: few
J: TRBJ1-6
CDR3: CASSYGGKGNNSPLHF
DNA: TGTGCCAGCAGTTACGGTGGGAAGGGAAATAATTCACCCCTCCACTTT

V: TRBV2
D: .
size: .
J: TRBJ1-5
CDR3: CASSDTSTGTFQPQHF
DNA: TGTGCCAGCAGTGACACTTCGACGGGAACATTCCAGCCCCAGCATTTT

V: TRBV12-3/TRBV12-4
D: .
size: few
J: TRBJ1-2
CDR3: CASTSDGPYGYTF
DNA: TGTGCCAGCACTTCGGACGGGCCCTATGGCTACACCTTC

V: TRBV12-3/TRBV12-4
D: .
size: many
J: TRBJ1-5
CDR3: CASSFNNQPQHF
DNA: TGTGCCAGCAGTTTTAACAATCAGCCCCAGCATTTT

V: TRBV20-1
D: .
size: few
J: TRBJ2-1
CDR3: CSVPQVGEQFF
DNA: TGCAGTGTTCCTCAGGTGGGCGAGCAGTTCTTC

V: TRBV9
D: TRBD2
size: .
J: TRBJ2-5
CDR3: CASSVGSGGPGGTQYF
DNA: TGTGCCAGCAGCGTGGGTAGCGGGGGTCCTGGGGGGACCCAGTACTTC

V: TRBV5-6
D: .
size: .
J: TRBJ1-5
CDR3: CASSLVGVSNQPQHF
DNA: TGTGCCAGCAGCTTGGTAGGAGTGAGCAATCAGCCCCAGCATTTT

V: TRBV29-1
D: .
size: .
J: TRBJ2-6
CDR3: CSVESWQGGGANVLTF
DNA: TGCAGCGTTGAAAGCTGGCAGGGCGGTGGGGCCAACGTCCTGACTTTC

V: TRBV20-1
D: .
size: .
J: TRBJ2-2
CDR3: CSARVVGFGTGELFF
DNA: TGCAGTGCTAGAGTGGTTGGGTTCGGGACCGGGGAGCTGTTTTTT

V: TRBV5-1
D: .
size: .
J: TRBJ1-2
CDR3: CASSLGQPRRGGYTF
DNA: TGCGCCAGCAGCTTGGGGCAGCCCCGAAGAGGGGGCTACACCTTC

V: TRBV11-2
D: TRBD1
size: .
J: TRBJ2-2
CDR3: CASSARQGSTGELFF
DNA: TGTGCCAGCAGCGCCCGACAGGGCTCCACCGGGGAGCTGTTTTTT

V: TRBV6-2/TRBV6-3
D: .
size: .
J: TRBJ2-7
CDR3: CASRTFQGMIYEQYF
DNA: TGTGCCAGCAGAACATTTCAGGGTATGATCTACGAGCAGTACTTC